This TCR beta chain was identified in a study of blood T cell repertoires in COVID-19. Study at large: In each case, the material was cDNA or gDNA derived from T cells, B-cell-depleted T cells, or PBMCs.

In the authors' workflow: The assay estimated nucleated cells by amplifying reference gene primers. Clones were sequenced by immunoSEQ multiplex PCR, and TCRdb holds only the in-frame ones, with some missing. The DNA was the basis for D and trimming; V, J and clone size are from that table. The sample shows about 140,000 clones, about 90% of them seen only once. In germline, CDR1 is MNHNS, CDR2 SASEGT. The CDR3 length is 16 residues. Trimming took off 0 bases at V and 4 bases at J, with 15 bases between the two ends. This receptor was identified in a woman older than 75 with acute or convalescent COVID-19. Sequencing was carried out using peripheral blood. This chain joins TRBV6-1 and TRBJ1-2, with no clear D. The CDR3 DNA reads TGTGCCAGCAGTGAAGCAATGGCGGTTCTGGGCTATGGCTACACCTTC. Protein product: CASSEAMAVLGYGYTF.